This TCR beta chain was sequenced in a study of blood T cells in healthy people across ages. Overall study context: With template switching, about one barcoded beta molecule was captured per two T cells. Study findings and constraints: Investigators treated diversity estimates from one million T cells as underestimates.

A word on this clonotype: Its antigen is unknown.

A sample-barcoded 5' primer and a J-beta primer mix were used in a second PCR of about 6 to 12 cycles. TCRdb re-called the 5' RACE reads through MiXCR, storing one row per CDR3 protein. The profile covers 720,000 or so distinct CDR3 sequences, with approximately 40% appearing a single time and about 30% taken by the ten largest. The sample consisted of blood. The receptor was derived from an elderly man in good health.

The CDR3: CASSPGTGGGNTEAFF. CDR3 coding DNA: TGTGCCAGCAGTCCCGGGACAGGGGGAGGGAACACTGAAGCTTTCTTT. This chain uses TRBV2 with TRBJ1-1, with 11 bases that match TRBD1. CDR3 length equals 16 residues. The V gene end was trimmed by 5 bases and the J gene end by 1 base; junction bases not matched to a gene: 6. CDR1 is SNHLY, CDR2 FYNNEI, per germline.